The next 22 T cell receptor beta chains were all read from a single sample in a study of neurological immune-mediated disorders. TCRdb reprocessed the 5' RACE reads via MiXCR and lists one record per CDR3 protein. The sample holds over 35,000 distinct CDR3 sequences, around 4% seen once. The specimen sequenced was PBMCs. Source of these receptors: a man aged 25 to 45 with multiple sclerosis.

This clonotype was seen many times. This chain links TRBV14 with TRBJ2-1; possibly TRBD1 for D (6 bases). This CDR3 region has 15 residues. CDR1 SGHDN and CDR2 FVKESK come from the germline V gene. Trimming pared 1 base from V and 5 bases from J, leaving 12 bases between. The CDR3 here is CASSQVYGTNNEQFF. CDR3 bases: TGTGCCAGCAGCCAAGTTTATGGGACAAACAATGAGCAGTTCTTC.

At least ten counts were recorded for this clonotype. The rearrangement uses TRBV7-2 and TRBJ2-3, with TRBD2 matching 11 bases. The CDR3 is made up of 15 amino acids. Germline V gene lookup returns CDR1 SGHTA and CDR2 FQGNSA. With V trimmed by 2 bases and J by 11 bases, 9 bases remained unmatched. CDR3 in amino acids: CASSLTSGGPPRQYF. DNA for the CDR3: TGTGCCAGCAGCTTAACTAGCGGGGGTCCACCGAGGCAGTATTTT.

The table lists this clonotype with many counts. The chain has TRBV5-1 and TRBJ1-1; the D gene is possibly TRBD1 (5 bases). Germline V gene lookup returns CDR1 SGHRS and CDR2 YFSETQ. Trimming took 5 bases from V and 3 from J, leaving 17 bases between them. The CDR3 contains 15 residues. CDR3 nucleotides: TGCGCCAGCAGACGGGGGGACGGGACCTACACTGAAGCTTTCTTT. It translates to CASRRGDGTYTEAFF. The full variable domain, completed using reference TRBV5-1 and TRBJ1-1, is KAGVTQTPRYLIKTRGQQVTLSCSPISGHRSVSWYQQTPGQGLQFLFEYFSETQRNKGNFPGRFSGRQFSNSRSEMNVSTLELGDSALYLCASRRGDGTYTEAFFGQGTRLTVV.

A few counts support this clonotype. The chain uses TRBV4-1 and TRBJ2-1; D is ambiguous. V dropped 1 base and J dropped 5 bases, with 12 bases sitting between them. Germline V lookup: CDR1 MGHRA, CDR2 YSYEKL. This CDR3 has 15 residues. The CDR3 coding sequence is TGCGCCAGCAGCCAAGGTGGCAAGGGAAACAATGAGCAGTTCTTC. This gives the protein CASSQGGKGNNEQFF.

CDR3 bases: TGTGCCAGCAGTTACCCTGGGGGGCGCGATACGCAGTATTTT. It codes for CASSYPGGRDTQYF. The chain recombines TRBV6-2 or TRBV6-3 with TRBJ2-3; possibly TRBD1 or TRBD2 for D (6 bases each). The CDR3 consists of 14 residues. Germline lookup yields CDR1 MNHEY and CDR2 SVGEGT. V gave up 2 bases and J gave up 6 bases, with 12 bases separating them.

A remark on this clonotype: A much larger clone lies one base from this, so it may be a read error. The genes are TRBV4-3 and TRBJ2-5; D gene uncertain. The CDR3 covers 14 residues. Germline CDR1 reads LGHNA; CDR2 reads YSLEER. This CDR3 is CTSSQWVRQETQYF. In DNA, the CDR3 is TGCACCAGCAGCCAATGGGTGCGGCAAGAGACCCAGTACTTC.

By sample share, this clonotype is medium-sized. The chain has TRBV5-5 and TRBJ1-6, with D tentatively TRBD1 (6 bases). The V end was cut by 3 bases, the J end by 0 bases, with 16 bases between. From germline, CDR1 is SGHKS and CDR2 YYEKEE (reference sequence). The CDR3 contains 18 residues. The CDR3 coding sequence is TGTGCCAGCAGCTACCGGGACACCAGGAGCTCCTATAATTCACCCCTCCACTTT. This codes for CASSYRDTRSSYNSPLHF. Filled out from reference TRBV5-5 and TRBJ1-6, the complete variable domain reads DAGVTQSPTHLIKTRGQQVTLRCSPISGHKSVSWYQQVLGQGPQFIFQYYEKEERGRGNFPDRFSARQFPNYSSELNVNALLLGDSALYLCASSYRDTRSSYNSPLHFGNGTRLTVT.

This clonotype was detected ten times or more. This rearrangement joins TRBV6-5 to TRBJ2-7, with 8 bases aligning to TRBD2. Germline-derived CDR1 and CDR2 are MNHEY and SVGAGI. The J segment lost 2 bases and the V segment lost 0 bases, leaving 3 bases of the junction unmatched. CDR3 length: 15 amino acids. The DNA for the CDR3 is TGTGCCAGCAGTTACTCGTTCGGGGGGGCCTACGAGCAGTACTTC. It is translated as CASSYSFGGAYEQYF.

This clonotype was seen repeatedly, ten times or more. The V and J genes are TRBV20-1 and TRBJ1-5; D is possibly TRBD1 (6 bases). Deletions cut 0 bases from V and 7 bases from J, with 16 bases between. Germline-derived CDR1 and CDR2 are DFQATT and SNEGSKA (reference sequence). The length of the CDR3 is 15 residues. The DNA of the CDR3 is TGCAGTGCTAGAGATCTAGGCCCAGGGGACCAGCCCCAGCATTTT. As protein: CSARDLGPGDQPQHF.

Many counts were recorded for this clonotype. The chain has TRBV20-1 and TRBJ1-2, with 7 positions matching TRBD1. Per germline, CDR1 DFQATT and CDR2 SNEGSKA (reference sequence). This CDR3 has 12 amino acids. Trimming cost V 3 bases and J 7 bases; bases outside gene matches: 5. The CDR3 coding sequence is TGCAGTGCTAGTTCAACAGGGGCTGGCTACACCTTC. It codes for CSASSTGAGYTF.

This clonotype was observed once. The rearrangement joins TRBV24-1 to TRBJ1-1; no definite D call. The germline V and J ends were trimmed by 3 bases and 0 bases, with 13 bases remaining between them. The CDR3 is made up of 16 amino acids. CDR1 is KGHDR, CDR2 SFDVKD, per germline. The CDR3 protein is CATSDPSVIMNTEAFF. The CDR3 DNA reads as TGTGCCACCAGTGATCCTTCGGTCATAATGAACACTGAAGCTTTCTTT.

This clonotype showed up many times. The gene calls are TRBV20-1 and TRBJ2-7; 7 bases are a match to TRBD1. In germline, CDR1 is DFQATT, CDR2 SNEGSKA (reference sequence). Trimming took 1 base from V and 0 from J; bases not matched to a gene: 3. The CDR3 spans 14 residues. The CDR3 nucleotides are TGCAGTGCTAGAGTAACAGGGGACTCCTACGAGCAGTACTTC. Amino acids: CSARVTGDSYEQYF.

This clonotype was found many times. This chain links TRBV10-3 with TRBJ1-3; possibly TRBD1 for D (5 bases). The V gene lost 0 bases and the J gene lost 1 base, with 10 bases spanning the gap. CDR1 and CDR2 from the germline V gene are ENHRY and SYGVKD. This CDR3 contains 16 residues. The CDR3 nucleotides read TGTGCCATCAGTGAGTCAGGGGCCCGGTCTGGAAACACCATATATTTT. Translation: CAISESGARSGNTIYF.

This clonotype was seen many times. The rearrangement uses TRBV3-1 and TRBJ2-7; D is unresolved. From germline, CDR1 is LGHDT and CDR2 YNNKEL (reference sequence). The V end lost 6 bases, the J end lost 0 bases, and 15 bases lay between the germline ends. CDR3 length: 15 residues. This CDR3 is CASSPLGGGSYEQYF. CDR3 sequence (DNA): TGTGCCAGCAGTCCCCTAGGCGGCGGCTCCTACGAGCAGTACTTC.

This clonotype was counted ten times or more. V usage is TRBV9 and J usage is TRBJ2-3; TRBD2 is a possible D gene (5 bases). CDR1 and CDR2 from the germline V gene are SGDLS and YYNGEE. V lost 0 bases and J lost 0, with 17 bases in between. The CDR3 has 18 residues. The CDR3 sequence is CASSVGWNSDTSTDTQYF. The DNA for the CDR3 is TGTGCCAGCAGCGTAGGTTGGAATAGCGATACTAGCACAGATACGCAGTATTTT. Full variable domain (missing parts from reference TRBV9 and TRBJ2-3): DSGVTQTPKHLITATGQRVTLRCSPRSGDLSVYWYQQSLDQGLQFLIQYYNGEERAKGNILERFSAQQFPDLHSELNLSSLELGDSALYFCASSVGWNSDTSTDTQYFGPGTRLTVL.

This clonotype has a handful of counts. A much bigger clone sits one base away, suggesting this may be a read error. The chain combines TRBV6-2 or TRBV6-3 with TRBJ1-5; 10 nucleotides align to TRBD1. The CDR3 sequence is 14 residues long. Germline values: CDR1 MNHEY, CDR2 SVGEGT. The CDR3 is CASSGTGVSQPQNF. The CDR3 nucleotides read TGTGCCAGCAGTGGGACAGGGGTAAGTCAGCCCCAGAATTTT.

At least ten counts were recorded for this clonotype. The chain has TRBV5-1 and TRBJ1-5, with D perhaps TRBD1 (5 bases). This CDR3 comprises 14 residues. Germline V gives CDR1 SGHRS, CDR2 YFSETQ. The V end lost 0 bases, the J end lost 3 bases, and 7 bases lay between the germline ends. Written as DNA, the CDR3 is TGCGCCAGCAGCTTGGGACAGCCCAATCAGCCCCAGCATTTT. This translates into CASSLGQPNQPQHF.

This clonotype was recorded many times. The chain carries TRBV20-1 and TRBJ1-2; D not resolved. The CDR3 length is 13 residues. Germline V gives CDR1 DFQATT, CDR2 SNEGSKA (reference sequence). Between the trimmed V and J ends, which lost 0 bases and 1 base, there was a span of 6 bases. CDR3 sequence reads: CSARDGSNYGYTF. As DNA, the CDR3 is TGCAGTGCTAGAGACGGCAGTAACTATGGCTACACCTTC.

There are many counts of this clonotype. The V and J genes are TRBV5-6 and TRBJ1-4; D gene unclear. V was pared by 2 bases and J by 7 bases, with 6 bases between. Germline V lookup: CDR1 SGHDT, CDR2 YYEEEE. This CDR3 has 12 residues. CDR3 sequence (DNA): TGTGCCAGCAGCTTTTGGGGTGAAAAACTGTTTTTT. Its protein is CASSFWGEKLFF.

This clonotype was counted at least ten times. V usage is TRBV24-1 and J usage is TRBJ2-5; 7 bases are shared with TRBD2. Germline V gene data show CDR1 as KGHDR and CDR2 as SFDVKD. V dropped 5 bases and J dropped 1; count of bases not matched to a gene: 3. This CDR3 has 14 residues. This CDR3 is CATSVPGGQETQYF. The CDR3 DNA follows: TGTGCCACCAGTGTCCCGGGGGGCCAAGAGACCCAGTACTTC.

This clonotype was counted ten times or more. CDR3 residues: CASSLRQGGLSTEAFF. The CDR3 DNA reads as TGCGCCAGCAGCTTGCGTCAGGGGGGACTTAGCACTGAAGCTTTCTTT. The chain links TRBV5-1 to TRBJ1-1, with TRBD1 matching 7 bases. The CDR3 is made up of 16 amino acids. Germline assignment: CDR1 SGHRS and CDR2 YFSETQ. Trimming took 1 base from V and 4 from J; bases not matched to a gene: 10.

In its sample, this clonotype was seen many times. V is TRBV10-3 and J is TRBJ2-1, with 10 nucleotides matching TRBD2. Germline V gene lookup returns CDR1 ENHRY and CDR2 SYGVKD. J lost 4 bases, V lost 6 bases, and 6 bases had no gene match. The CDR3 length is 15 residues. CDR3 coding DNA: TGTGCCATCAGCGACAGCGGGGGGGCATACAATGAGCAGTTCTTC. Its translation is CAISDSGGAYNEQFF.